This TCR beta chain was captured by sequencing in a study of shared clonotypes between healthy human individuals. Study overall: For every donor, three CD4 naive, three CD4 memory, two CD8 naive and one CD8 memory plates were used.

The CDR3 extends over 14 amino acids. Trimming removed 7 bases at V and 9 bases at J, with 16 bases between. Germline loops: CDR1 SGHAT, CDR2 FQNNGV. Study donors comprised healthy, HIV-negative adults devoid of recent acute infection or vaccination. Study results and limitations: The four-donor shared clonotypes exceeded non-shared clonotypes in generation probability, with non-shared ones scoring lower.

Once extracted for a subset, genomic DNA was divided evenly among several immunoSEQ plates. Some clones are missing from TCRdb's copy, which holds only in-frame ones; the method was immunoSEQ multiplex PCR. The sample has about 1 million clones, around four fifths seen once. A word on this clone: Its target is not known.

V is TRBV11-2 and J is TRBJ1-6; no definite D call. What was sequenced was memory CD4+ T cells sorted from blood. As to subset: CD45RA-negative fraction. This receptor was taken from a man aged 18 to 30 in good health. The CDR3: CASTPGISASPLHF. DNA for the CDR3: TGTGCCAGCACCCCGGGCATCTCGGCTTCACCCCTCCACTTT.